This T cell receptor (beta chain) was observed in a study of blood T cell repertoires in COVID-19. Whole-study context: Nucleic acid was either cDNA or gDNA, and it came from T cells, B-cell-depleted T cells, or PBMCs.

This clone was seen a handful of times. Original methodology: Estimation of nucleated cell counts relied on the amplification of reference gene primers. Produced via immunoSEQ multiplex PCR; TCRdb's table is partial and in-frame only. V and J calls and clone size are those listed in that table; D and trimming were worked out from the DNA. In the table there are approximately 97,000 clones, around 85% of which are singletons. Germline CDR1 SGHNT, CDR2 YYREEE (reference sequence). The CDR3 is 17 amino acids. The V end lost 4 bases, the J end lost 1 base, and 19 bases lay between the germline ends. The chain joins TRBV5-4 to TRBJ2-3; possible D gene TRBD1, 6 bases. Sequences were obtained from peripheral blood. The TCR was taken from a man between 60 and 75 years old with acute or convalescent COVID-19. DNA of the CDR3: TGTGCCAGCAGCCCGCCCCCCCAGGGGACGGGCACAGATACGCAGTATTTT. It is translated as CASSPPPQGTGTDTQYF.